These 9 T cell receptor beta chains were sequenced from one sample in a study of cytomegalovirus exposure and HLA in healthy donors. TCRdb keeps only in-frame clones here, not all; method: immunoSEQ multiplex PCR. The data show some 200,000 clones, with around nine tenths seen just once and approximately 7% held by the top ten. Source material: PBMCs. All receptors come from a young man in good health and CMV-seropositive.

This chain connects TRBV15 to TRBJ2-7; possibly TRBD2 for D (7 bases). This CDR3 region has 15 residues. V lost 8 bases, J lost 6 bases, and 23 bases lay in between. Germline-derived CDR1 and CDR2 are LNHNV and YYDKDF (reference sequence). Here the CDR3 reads CATARGAGELREQYF. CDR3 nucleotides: TGTGCCACCGCCCGGGGGGCAGGGGAGTTGCGCGAGCAGTACTTC. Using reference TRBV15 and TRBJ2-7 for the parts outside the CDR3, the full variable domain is DAMVIQNPRYQVTQFGKPVTLSCSQTLNHNVMYWYQQKSSQAPKLLFHYYDKDFNNEADTPDNFQSRRPNTSFCFLDIRSPGLGDTAMYLCATARGAGELREQYFGPGTRLTVT.

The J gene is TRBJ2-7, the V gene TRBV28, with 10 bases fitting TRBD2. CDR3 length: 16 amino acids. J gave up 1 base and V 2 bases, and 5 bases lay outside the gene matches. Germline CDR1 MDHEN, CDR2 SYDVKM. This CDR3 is CASSLPSGRKSYEQYF. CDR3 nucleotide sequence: TGTGCCAGCAGTTTACCTAGCGGGAGAAAGTCCTACGAGCAGTACTTC.

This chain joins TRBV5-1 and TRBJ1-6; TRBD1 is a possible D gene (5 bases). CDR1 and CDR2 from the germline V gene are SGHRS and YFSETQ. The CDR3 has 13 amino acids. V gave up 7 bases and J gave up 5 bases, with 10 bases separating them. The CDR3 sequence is CASSGRDNSPLHF. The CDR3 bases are TGCGCCAGCTCGGGGCGGGATAATTCACCCCTCCACTTT.

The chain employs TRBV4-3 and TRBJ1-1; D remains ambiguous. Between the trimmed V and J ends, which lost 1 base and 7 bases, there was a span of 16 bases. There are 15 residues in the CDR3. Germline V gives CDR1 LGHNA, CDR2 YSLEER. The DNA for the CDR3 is TGCGCCAGCAGCCAAGCCGTTACATCGGGCCGTGAAGCTTTCTTT. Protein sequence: CASSQAVTSGREAFF.

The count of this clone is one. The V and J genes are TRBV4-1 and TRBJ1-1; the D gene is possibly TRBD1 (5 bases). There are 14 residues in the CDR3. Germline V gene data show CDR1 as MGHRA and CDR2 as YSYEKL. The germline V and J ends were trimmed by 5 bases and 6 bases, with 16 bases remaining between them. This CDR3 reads CASSLQVRGAEAFF. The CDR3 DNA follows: TGCGCCAGCAGCTTACAGGTACGGGGCGCTGAAGCTTTCTTT.

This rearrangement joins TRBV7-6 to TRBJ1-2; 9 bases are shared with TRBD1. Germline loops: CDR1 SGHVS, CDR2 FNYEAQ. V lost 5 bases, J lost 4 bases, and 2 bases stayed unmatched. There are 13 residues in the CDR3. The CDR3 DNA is TGTGCCAGCAGCGCGGACAGGGGCTATGGCTACACCTTC. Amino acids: CASSADRGYGYTF.

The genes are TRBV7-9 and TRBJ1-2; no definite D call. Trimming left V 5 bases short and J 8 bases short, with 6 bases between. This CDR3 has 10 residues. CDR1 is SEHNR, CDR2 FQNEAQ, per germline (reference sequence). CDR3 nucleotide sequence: TGTGCCAGCAGCCCATTAGGCTACACCTTC. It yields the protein CASSPLGYTF.

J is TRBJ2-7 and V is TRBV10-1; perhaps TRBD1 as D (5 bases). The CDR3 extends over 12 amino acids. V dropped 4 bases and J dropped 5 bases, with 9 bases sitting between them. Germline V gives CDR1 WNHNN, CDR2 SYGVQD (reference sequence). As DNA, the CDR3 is TGCGCCAGCAGTGCAAGGACACACGAGCAGTACTTC. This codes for CASSARTHEQYF.

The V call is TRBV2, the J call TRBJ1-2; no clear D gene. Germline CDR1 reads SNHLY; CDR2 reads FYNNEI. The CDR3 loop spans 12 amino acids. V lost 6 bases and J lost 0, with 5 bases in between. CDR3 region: CASRPPNYGYTF. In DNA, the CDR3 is TGTGCCAGCAGACCTCCTAACTATGGCTACACCTTC.